The rows below give T cell receptor beta chains drawn from one sample of a study of OX40 agonist ivuxolimab in advanced cancers. Here immunoSEQ multiplex PCR was the method, and the copy in TCRdb shows in-frame clones only, minus some. Altogether about 73,000 clones are present, 92% being singletons, with the ten largest covering 0.44%. The sequences come from CD4+ or CD8+ T cells sorted from blood, collected in a trial of the OX40 agonist ivuxolimab. The receptor set was obtained from an adult with an advanced solid tumor such as melanoma, head and neck, liver or kidney cancer. CDR3s include the opening cysteine and the closing phenylalanine or tryptophan. D genes are given only for firm matches. Rows give clone size only sometimes, using once, few, many, or a class for an expanded clone.

TRBJ2-3 TRBD2 NA TRBV19 TGTGCCAGTAGTACTAGCGGGAGGGCCCGCGAGGCATACGATACGCAGTATTTT CASSTSGRAREAYDTQYF
TRBJ2-3 TRBD2 NA TRBV6-6 TGTGCCAGCAGTTACGGGCTAGCGGGAGAAATAGATACGCAGTATTTT CASSYGLAGEIDTQYF
TRBJ2-7 TRBD1 once TRBV2 TGTGCCAGCAGTAAACAGGGGGCGCGGGCCTACGAGCAGTACTTC CASSKQGARAYEQYF
TRBJ1-1 NA NA TRBV21-1 TGTGCCAGCAGCAAAGAAGTGGCCTGCTACCCTGAAGCTTTCTTT CASSKEVACYPEAFF
TRBJ2-2 TRBD1 NA TRBV4-3 TGCGCCAGCAGCAATGGACAGGGGAGAGCCGGGGAGCTGTTTTTT CASSNGQGRAGELFF
TRBJ1-1 NA NA TRBV6-5 TGTGCCAGCAGACCCTGGACAGATCCTGAAGCTTTCTTT CASRPWTDPEAFF
TRBJ2-1 TRBD1 NA TRBV14 TGTGCCAGCAGCCAAGCCGGGACAGGATACAATGAGCAGTTCTTC CASSQAGTGYNEQFF
TRBJ2-7 NA NA TRBV27 TGTGCCAGCAGGGGAAGTCCTTCCTACGAGCAGTACTTC CASRGSPSYEQYF
TRBJ1-6 NA once TRBV30 TGTGCCTGGAGTGTACGATTGACGGCCAATAATTCACCCCTCCACTTT CAWSVRLTANNSPLHF
TRBJ1-1 TRBD1 NA TRBV7-2 TGTGCCAGCAGCACCCGACAGGGGCTTTTTGCGGAAGCTTTCTTT CASSTRQGLFAEAFF
TRBJ2-4 TRBD2 NA TRBV2 TGTGCCAGCCTAGCGGACCTAGCCAAAAACATTCAGTACTTC CASLADLAKNIQYF
TRBJ2-2 NA few TRBV7-2 TGTGCCAGCAGCTTAGTGTCAGGGTCGAGCACCGGGGAGCTGTTTTTT CASSLVSGSSTGELFF
TRBJ2-3 NA NA TRBV7-2 TGTGCCAGCAGCTTCCAGCCTAGCACAGATACGCAGTATTTT CASSFQPSTDTQYF
TRBJ2-2 TRBD1 few TRBV5-1 TGCGCCAGCAGCTCCAGACAGGGGAACACCGGGGAGCTGTTTTTT CASSSRQGNTGELFF
TRBJ2-2 NA NA TRBV10-3 TGTGCCATCAGTGAGAATGGGAACACCGGGGAGCTGTTTTTT CAISENGNTGELFF
TRBJ1-1 NA few TRBV15 TGTGCCACCAGCAGATTAATCAGGGGCCAAGCTTTCTTT CATSRLIRGQAFF
TRBJ2-3 NA NA TRBV6-6 TGTGCCAGCAGAAAGGGGCGGGAATTGAGAGATACGCAGTATTTT CASRKGRELRDTQYF